This T cell receptor (beta chain) emerged from a study of cytomegalovirus exposure and HLA in healthy donors. Between the trimmed V and J ends, which lost 4 bases and 12 bases, there was a span of 15 bases. The CDR3 contains 12 residues. Germline V gene sequence: CDR1 KGHSY, CDR2 FQNENV. Findings and caveats of the study: Earlier analysis found most TCR beta V segments productive about 87% or about 30% of the time.

Concerning this clone: The antigen remains undetermined.

Primers for the PCR totalled 60 Vbeta and 13 Jbeta. Libraries were prepared by immunoSEQ multiplex PCR; TCRdb keeps only in-frame clonotypes and omits some of them. The repertoire holds around 78,000 clones, with about three quarters as singletons. Sequenced sample: PBMCs. This rearrangement joins TRBV16 to TRBJ1-1; D is possibly TRBD1 (6 bases). The TCR was taken from a woman aged 35 to 49 in good health and CMV-seropositive. In DNA, the CDR3 is TGTGCCAGCAGCCCGAACACAGGGAGAACTTTCTTT. It is translated as CASSPNTGRTFF. The variable domain in full, with the rest retrieved from reference TRBV16 and TRBJ1-1, is GEEVAQTPKHLVRGEGQKAKLYCAPIKGHSYVFWYQQVLKNEFKFLISFQNENVFDETGMPKERFSAKCLPNSPCSLEIQATKLEDSAVYFCASSPNTGRTFFGQGTRLTVV.